These 18 T cell receptor beta chains originate from one sample sequenced in a study of response to subunit inactivated influenza vaccine. TCRdb recomputed calls from the RT-PCR reads with MiXCR, one row per CDR3 protein. Here the sample spans 500,000 to 550,000 distinct CDR3 sequences, about 8% being singletons. This sample comprised PBMCs from blood, obtained less than 30 months after vaccination. The receptor set was obtained from a man between 50 and 75 years old who received an inactivated influenza vaccine.

Details on this clonotype: A much larger clonotype is one base distant, so this may be a read error. The chain couples TRBV5-1 to TRBJ2-1; 8 bases line up with TRBD1. The CDR3 consists of 14 residues. The germline gives CDR1 SGHRS, CDR2 YFSETQ. V lost 1 base, J lost 7 bases, and 4 bases stayed unmatched. The CDR3 nucleotides read TGCGCCAGCAGCTTGCCGGGACAGGAAAATGAGCAGTTCTTC. It is translated as CASSLPGQENEQFF.

The chain links TRBV6-2 or TRBV6-3 to TRBJ1-4; 7 bases line up with TRBD1. CDR1 is MNHEY, CDR2 SVGEGT, per germline. The V segment lost 6 bases and the J segment 8 bases; nucleotides outside the gene matches: 9. The CDR3 length is 14 residues. CDR3 sequence reads: CASRDRDSEEKLFF. DNA of the CDR3: TGTGCCAGCAGGGATCGGGACAGTGAAGAAAAACTGTTTTTT.

This clonotype was observed many times. The J gene is TRBJ1-2, the V gene TRBV25-1; 9 positions match TRBD1. V lost 2 bases and J lost 7; bases outside the gene matches: 5. This CDR3 region has 14 residues. The germline gives CDR1 MGHDK, CDR2 SYGVNS. The chain's CDR3 is CASSEHTGGSGYTF. As DNA, the CDR3 is TGTGCCAGCAGTGAACACACAGGGGGCTCTGGCTACACCTTC.

The J gene is TRBJ2-7, the V gene TRBV6-2 or TRBV6-3, with D possibly TRBD2 on 6 matching bases. CDR1 is MNHEY and CDR2 is SVGEGT in the germline V gene. Trimming took 5 bases from V and 4 from J, leaving 15 bases between them. The CDR3 consists of 14 residues. This CDR3 is CASSRTQEGYEQYF. For the CDR3, the DNA is TGTGCCAGCAGTCGGACCCAGGAGGGGTACGAGCAGTACTTC.

This clonotype was found a few times. V is TRBV7-6 and J is TRBJ2-5; D gene unclear. This CDR3 contains 13 residues. Trimming shortened V by 7 bases and J by 4 bases, and 13 bases separated the two germline ends. Germline-derived CDR1 and CDR2 are SGHVS and FNYEAQ. The CDR3 DNA reads TGTGCCAGCACAGCCTCTGGGTTAGAGACCCAGTACTTC. Translated, it gives CASTASGLETQYF.

This clonotype was seen many times. This chain links TRBV7-2 with TRBJ1-1; D perhaps matches TRBD1 (5 bases). V lost 5 bases to trimming and J lost 10 bases, with 14 bases between them. This CDR3 has 12 amino acids. Germline V gene sequence: CDR1 SGHTA, CDR2 FQGNSA. The CDR3 spells CASSPGTGRAFF. CDR3 in DNA: TGTGCCAGCAGCCCCGGGACGGGGAGAGCTTTCTTT. Full variable domain (outside the CDR3, taken from reference TRBV7-2 and TRBJ1-1): GAGVSQSPSNKVTEKGKDVELRCDPISGHTALYWYRQSLGQGLEFLIYFQGNSAPDKSGLPSDRFSAERTGGSVSTLTIQRTQQEDSAVYLCASSPGTGRAFFGQGTRLTVV.

In this sample, this clonotype turned up a few times. The chain carries TRBV12-3 or TRBV12-4 and TRBJ2-7; D is perhaps TRBD1 or TRBD2 (6 bases each). V lost 3 bases, J lost 7 bases, and 16 bases lay in between. The CDR3 is 14 residues long. The CDR3 DNA sequence: TGTGCCAGCAGTTTCGAAGGAGGGGGGCGGGAGCAGTACTTC. Its translation is CASSFEGGGREQYF.

J is TRBJ2-2 and V is TRBV7-2; 8 bases fit TRBD1. This CDR3 is built from 14 residues. Germline CDR1 SGHTA, CDR2 FQGNSA. After removal of 6 bases from V and 7 bases from J, the junction contained 7 bases not matched to a gene. CDR3 sequence (DNA): TGTGCCAGCAGTGGACAGGGTGGTGTCGGGGAGCTGTTTTTT. Its translation is CASSGQGGVGELFF. Together with reference TRBV7-2 and TRBJ2-2, the CDR3 gives the full variable domain: GAGVSQSPSNKVTEKGKDVELRCDPISGHTALYWYRQSLGQGLEFLIYFQGNSAPDKSGLPSDRFSAERTGGSVSTLTIQRTQQEDSAVYLCASSGQGGVGELFFGEGSRLTVL.

In its sample, this clonotype was seen many times. The rearrangement links TRBV2 to TRBJ2-1; D is perhaps TRBD2 (6 bases). The CDR3 sequence is 13 residues long. Trimming left V 6 bases short and J 8 bases short, with 14 bases between. Germline loops: CDR1 SNHLY, CDR2 FYNNEI. This chain's CDR3 is CASRKDGRDEQFF. As DNA, the CDR3 is TGTGCCAGCAGAAAGGACGGGAGAGATGAGCAGTTCTTC.

This clonotype was detected only a few times. The V gene is TRBV20-1, the J gene TRBJ1-2; possibly TRBD1 for D (6 bases). Germline V gene data show CDR1 as DFQATT and CDR2 as SNEGSKA (reference sequence). Trimming left V 3 bases short and J 6 bases short, with 14 bases between. The CDR3 spans 13 residues. The CDR3 bases are TGCAGTGCTAGCGCGAGGGGGGCACATGGCTACACCTTC. This gives the protein CSASARGAHGYTF.

The chain links TRBV27 to TRBJ1-3; D gene uncertain. In germline, CDR1 is MNHEY, CDR2 SMNVEV (reference sequence). The CDR3 is 12 residues long. The CDR3 sequence: CPRRPSGNTIYF. CDR3 coding DNA: TGTCCCCGACGGCCCTCTGGAAACACCATATATTTT.

V is TRBV12-3 or TRBV12-4 and J is TRBJ1-1, with a weak D call TRBD1 (6 bases). The germline V and J ends were trimmed by 9 bases and 1 base, with 12 bases remaining between them. The CDR3 covers 13 residues. CDR3 protein: CASKWGQNTEAFF. The CDR3, as DNA: TGTGCCAGTAAATGGGGACAGAACACTGAAGCTTTCTTT.

This clonotype was counted ten times or more. The genes are TRBV5-1 and TRBJ2-1; 12 nucleotides align to TRBD2. The J segment lost 6 bases and the V segment lost 4 bases, leaving 11 bases of the junction unmatched. The CDR3 extends over 17 amino acids. The germline V gene encodes CDR1 SGHRS and CDR2 YFSETQ. The CDR3 bases are TGCGCCAGCAGCGAAGGGACGACTAGCGGGAGACTCAATGAGCAGTTCTTC. Its protein product is CASSEGTTSGRLNEQFF.

This clonotype was recorded a few times. The CDR3 loop is CASSPPSGTGSYEQYF. CDR3 sequence (DNA): TGTGCCAGCTCACCGCCATCCGGGACTGGCTCGTACGAGCAGTACTTC. The chain links TRBV18 to TRBJ2-7; TRBD2 is a possible D gene (6 bases). The V and J ends lost 3 bases and 4 bases respectively, with 19 bases between them. Per germline, CDR1 KGHSH and CDR2 LQKENI. This CDR3 spans 16 amino acids.

This clonotype turned up a few times. At one boundary the junction diverges from the germline segment, which might be a read error. The V and J genes are TRBV5-3 and TRBJ1-4; TRBD1 agrees at 8 bases. TRBV5-3 is an open reading frame whose function is uncertain. The CDR3 totals 17 residues. CDR3 sequence (DNA): TGCCCCAAGAAGCGGGCCCCTTGGCAGGGGGCTTCTGAAAAACTGTTTTTT. This gives the protein CPKKRAPWQGASEKLFF.

The V gene is TRBV6-1, the J gene TRBJ1-5, with 9 bases that match TRBD1. Per germline, CDR1 MNHNS and CDR2 SASEGT. The length of the CDR3 is 14 residues. The V and J ends lost 5 bases and 11 bases, in that order; junction bases with no gene match: 10. CDR3 in DNA: TGTGCCAGCAGTCGGACAGGGGTGGAGATGACCCAGCATTTT. It specifies CASSRTGVEMTQHF.

At least ten counts were recorded for this clonotype. This chain connects TRBV20-1 to TRBJ2-2, with D possibly TRBD2 on 5 matching bases. CDR3 length: 14 amino acids. CDR1 is DFQATT and CDR2 is SNEGSKA in the germline V gene (reference sequence). With 0 bases removed from V and 4 bases from J, the gap between germline ends came to 9 bases. CDR3 loop: CSAREGVVTGELFF. The DNA for the CDR3 is TGCAGTGCTAGAGAGGGAGTAGTCACCGGGGAGCTGTTTTTT.

This clonotype was picked up many times. This sequence joins TRBV29-1 and TRBJ2-5; D not certain. V lost 4 bases and J 0 bases, leaving 9 bases between the germline ends. Germline-derived CDR1 and CDR2 are SQVTM and ANQGSEA. The CDR3 runs to 13 residues. DNA of the CDR3: TGCAGCGTTGCTGGGCGGAACCAAGAGACCCAGTACTTC. It codes for CSVAGRNQETQYF.